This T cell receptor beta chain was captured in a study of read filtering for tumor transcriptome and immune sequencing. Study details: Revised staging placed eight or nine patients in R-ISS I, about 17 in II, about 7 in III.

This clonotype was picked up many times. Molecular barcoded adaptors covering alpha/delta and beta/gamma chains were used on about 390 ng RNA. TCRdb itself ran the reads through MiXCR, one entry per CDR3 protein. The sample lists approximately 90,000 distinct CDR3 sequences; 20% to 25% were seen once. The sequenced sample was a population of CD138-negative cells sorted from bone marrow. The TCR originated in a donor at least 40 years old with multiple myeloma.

The DNA for the CDR3 is TGTGCCAGCAGCCTCACCCGGGAGTTGAACACTGAAGCTTTCTTT. As protein: CASSLTRELNTEAFF. J is TRBJ1-1 and V is TRBV7-3; D call uncertain. Germline CDR1 SGHTA, CDR2 FQGTGA. CDR3 size: 15 residues. V lost 5 bases and J 0 bases, leaving 13 bases between the germline ends.